This T cell receptor beta chain was recorded in a study of cytomegalovirus exposure and HLA in healthy donors. Study in general: The approximately 120 validation repertoires, a later analysis reported, used the same platform as the approximately 730 repertoires from the first cohort. Findings of the study overall: Published work reported that the classifier diagnosed cytomegalovirus status with high specificity and sensitivity. TCR clusters originating in the first cohort tended to co-occur in the 100 to 150 validation repertoires, according to a later analysis. Testing in vitro showed a few CMV-associated chains specific for CMV antigens.

Libraries were prepared by immunoSEQ multiplex PCR; TCRdb keeps only in-frame clonotypes and omits some of them. The top ten hold 5.8% of the sample, which has approximately 58,000 clones, over 85% seen once. In its sample, this clone was seen once. Its antigen remains unidentified. With 3 bases removed from V and 6 bases from J, the gap between germline ends came to 9 bases. The CDR3 totals 11 residues. Germline V gene sequence: CDR1 DFQATT, CDR2 SNEGSKA (reference sequence). The receptor was isolated from a woman younger than 35 in good health and CMV-seropositive. The sample taken for sequencing was PBMCs. The chain combines TRBV20-1 with TRBJ2-7, with D perhaps TRBD1 (6 bases). The DNA for the CDR3 is TGCAGTGCTAGCAAAGGGGGCGAGCAGTACTTC. Translation: CSASKGGEQYF.